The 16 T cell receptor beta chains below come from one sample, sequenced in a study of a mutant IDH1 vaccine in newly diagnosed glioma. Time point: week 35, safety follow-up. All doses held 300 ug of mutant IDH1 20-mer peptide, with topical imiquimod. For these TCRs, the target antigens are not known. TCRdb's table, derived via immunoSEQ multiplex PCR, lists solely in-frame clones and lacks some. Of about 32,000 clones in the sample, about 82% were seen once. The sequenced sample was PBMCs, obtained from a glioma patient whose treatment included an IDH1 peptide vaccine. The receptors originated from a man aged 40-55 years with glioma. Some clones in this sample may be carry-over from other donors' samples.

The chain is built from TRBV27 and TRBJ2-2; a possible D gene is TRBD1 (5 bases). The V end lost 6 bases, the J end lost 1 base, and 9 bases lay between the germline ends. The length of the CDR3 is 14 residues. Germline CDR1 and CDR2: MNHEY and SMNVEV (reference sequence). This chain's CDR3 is CASSRQLNTGELFF. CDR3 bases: TGTGCCAGCAGCCGACAGTTGAACACCGGGGAGCTGTTTTTT.

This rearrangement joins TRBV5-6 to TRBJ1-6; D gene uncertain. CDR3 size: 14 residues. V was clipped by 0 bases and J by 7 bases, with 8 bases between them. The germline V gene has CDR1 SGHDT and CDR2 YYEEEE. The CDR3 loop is CASSLERFNSPLHF. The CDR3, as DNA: TGTGCCAGCAGCTTGGAACGGTTCAATTCACCCCTCCACTTT.

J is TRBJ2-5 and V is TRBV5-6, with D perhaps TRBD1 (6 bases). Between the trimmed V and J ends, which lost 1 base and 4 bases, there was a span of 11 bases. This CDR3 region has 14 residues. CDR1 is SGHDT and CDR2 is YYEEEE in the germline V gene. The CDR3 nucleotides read TGTGCCAGCAGCTTGAACAGGGTCCCAGAGACCCAGTACTTC. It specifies CASSLNRVPETQYF.

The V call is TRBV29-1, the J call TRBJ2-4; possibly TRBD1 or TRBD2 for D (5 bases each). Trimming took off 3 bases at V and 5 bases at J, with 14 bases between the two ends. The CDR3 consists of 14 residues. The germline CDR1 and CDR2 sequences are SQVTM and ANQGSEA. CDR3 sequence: CSVEAPGTENIQYF. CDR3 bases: TGCAGCGTTGAGGCCCCCGGGACGGAAAACATTCAGTACTTC. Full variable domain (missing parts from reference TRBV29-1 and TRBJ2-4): SAVISQKPSRDICQRGTSLTIQCQVDSQVTMMFWYRQQPGQSLTLIATANQGSEATYESGFVIDKFPISRPNLTFSTLTVSNMSPEDSSIYLCSVEAPGTENIQYFGAGTRLSVL.

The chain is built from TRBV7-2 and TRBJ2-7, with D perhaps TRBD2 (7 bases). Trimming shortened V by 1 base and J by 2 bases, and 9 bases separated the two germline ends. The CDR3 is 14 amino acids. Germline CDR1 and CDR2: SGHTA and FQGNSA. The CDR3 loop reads CASSLGGGPYEQYF. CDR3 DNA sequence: TGTGCCAGCAGCTTAGGGGGGGGCCCCTACGAGCAGTACTTC. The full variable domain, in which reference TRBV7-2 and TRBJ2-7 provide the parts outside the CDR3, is GAGVSQSPSNKVTEKGKDVELRCDPISGHTALYWYRQSLGQGLEFLIYFQGNSAPDKSGLPSDRFSAERTGGSVSTLTIQRTQQEDSAVYLCASSLGGGPYEQYFGPGTRLTVT.

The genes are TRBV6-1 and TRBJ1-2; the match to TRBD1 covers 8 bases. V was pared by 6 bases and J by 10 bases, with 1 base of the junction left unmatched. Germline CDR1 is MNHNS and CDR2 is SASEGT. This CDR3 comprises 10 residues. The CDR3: CASRTGDYTF. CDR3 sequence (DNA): TGTGCCAGCAGGACAGGGGACTACACCTTC.

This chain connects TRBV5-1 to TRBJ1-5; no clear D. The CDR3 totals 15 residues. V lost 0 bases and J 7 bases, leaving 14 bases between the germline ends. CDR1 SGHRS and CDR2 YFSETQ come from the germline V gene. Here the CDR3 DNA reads TGCGCCAGCAGCTTGGCCCCAGGTTCAGGACAGCCCCAGCATTTT. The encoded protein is CASSLAPGSGQPQHF.

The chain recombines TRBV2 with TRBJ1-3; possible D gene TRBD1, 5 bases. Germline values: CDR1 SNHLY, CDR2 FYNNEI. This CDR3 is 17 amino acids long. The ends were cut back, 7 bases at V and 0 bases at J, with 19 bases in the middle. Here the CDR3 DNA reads TGTGCCAGCACCAAAAGGGCAGGGCCTAGCTCTGGAAACACCATATATTTT. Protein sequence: CASTKRAGPSSGNTIYF.

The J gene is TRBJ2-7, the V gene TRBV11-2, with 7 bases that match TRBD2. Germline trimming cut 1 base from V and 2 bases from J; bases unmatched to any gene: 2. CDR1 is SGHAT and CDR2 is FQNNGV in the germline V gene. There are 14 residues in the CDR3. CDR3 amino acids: CASSLAGGTYEQYF. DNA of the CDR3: TGTGCCAGCAGCTTAGCCGGGGGGACCTACGAGCAGTACTTC. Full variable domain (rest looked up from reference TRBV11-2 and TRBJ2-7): EAGVAQSPRYKIIEKRQSVAFWCNPISGHATLYWYQQILGQGPKLLIQFQNNGVVDDSQLPKDRFSAERLKGVDSTLKIQPAKLEDSAVYLCASSLAGGTYEQYFGPGTRLTVT.

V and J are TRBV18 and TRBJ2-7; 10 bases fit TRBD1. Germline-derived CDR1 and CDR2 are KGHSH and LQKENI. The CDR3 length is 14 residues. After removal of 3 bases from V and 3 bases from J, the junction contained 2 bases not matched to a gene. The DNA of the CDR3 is TGTGCCAGCTCACCGACAGGGGGCGTCTACGAGCAGTACTTC. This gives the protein CASSPTGGVYEQYF.

For the CDR3, the DNA is TGTGCCAGCAGCTTAGGTTTTGATAGCTGGGATCCTGGGGCCAACGTCCTGACTTTC. Its translation is CASSLGFDSWDPGANVLTF. This chain uses TRBV7-9 with TRBJ2-6, with unresolved D. CDR1 SEHNR and CDR2 FQNEAQ come from the germline V gene (reference sequence). This CDR3 region has 19 residues. V was cut by 1 base and J by 2 bases, with 18 bases left in between.

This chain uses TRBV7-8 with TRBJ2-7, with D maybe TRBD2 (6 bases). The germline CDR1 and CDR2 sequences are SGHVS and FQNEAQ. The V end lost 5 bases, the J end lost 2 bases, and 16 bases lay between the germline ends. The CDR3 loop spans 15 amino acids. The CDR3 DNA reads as TGTGCCAGCAGCCTAGAGGCGGGGATCACCTACGAGCAGTACTTC. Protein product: CASSLEAGITYEQYF.

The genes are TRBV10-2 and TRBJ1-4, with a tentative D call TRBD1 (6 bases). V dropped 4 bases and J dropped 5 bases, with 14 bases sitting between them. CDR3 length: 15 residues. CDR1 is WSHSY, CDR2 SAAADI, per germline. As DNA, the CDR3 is TGCGCCAGCAGTGCTTCAGGGGCCCCAAATGAAAAACTGTTTTTT. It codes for CASSASGAPNEKLFF.

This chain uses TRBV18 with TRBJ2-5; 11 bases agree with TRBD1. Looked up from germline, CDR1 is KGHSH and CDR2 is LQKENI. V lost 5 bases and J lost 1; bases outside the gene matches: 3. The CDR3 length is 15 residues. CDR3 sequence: CASSAGTGGQETQYF. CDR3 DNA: TGTGCCAGCTCAGCCGGGACAGGGGGCCAAGAGACCCAGTACTTC.

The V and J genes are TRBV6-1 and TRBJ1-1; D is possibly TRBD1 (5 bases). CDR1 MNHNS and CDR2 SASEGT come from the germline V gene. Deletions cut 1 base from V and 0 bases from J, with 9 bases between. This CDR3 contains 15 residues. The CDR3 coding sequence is TGTGCCAGCAGTGAAGGACAGAATATGAACACTGAAGCTTTCTTT. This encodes CASSEGQNMNTEAFF.

The CDR3 nucleotides are TGTGCCAGCAGCTCCTCCTATAATTCACCCCTCCACTTT. Translation: CASSSSYNSPLHF. The V gene is TRBV7-2, the J gene TRBJ1-6; D gene uncertain. Per the germline V gene, CDR1 is SGHTA and CDR2 is FQGNSA. The length of the CDR3 is 13 residues. The V end lost 4 bases, the J end lost 0 bases, and 1 base lay between the germline ends.